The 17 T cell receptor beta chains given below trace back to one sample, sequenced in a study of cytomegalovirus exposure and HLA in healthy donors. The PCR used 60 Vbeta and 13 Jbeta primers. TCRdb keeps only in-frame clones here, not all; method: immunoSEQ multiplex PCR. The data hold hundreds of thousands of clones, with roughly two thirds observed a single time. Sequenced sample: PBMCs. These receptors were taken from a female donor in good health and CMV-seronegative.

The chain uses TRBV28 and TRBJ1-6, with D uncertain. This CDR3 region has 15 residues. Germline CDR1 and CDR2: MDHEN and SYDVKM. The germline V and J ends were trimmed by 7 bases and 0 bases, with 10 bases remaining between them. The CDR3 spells CASTESGSYNSPLHF. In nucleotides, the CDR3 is TGTGCCAGCACGGAATCGGGCTCCTATAATTCACCCCTCCACTTT. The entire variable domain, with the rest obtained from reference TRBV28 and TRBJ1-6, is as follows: DVKVTQSSRYLVKRTGEKVFLECVQDMDHENMFWYRQDPGLGLRLIYFSYDVKMKEKGDIPEGYSVSREKKERFSLILESASTNQTSMYLCASTESGSYNSPLHFGNGTRLTVT.

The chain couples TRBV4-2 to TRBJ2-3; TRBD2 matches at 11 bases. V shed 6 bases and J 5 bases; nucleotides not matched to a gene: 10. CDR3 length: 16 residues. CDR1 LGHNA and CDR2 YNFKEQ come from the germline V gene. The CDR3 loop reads CASRPELAGDEDTQYF. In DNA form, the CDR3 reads TGTGCCAGCAGACCCGAACTAGCGGGAGATGAAGATACGCAGTATTTT.

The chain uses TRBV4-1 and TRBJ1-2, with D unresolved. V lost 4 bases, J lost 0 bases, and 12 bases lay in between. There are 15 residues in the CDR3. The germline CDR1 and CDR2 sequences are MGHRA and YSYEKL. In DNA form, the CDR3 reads TGCGCCAGCAGCCCCAGTCGTACCACTAACTATGGCTACACCTTC. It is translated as CASSPSRTTNYGYTF.

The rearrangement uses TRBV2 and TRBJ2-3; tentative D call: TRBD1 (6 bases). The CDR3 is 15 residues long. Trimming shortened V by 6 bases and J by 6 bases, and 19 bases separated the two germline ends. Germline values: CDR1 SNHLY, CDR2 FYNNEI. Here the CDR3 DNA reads TGTGCCAGCAGCCGAGGACAGCGGAGTACCGATACGCAGTATTTT. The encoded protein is CASSRGQRSTDTQYF.

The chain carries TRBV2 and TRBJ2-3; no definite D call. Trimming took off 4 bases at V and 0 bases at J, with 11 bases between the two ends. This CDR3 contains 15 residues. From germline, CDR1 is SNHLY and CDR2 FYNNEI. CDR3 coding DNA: TGTGCCAGCAGTGTACCTGTCGGGAGCACAGATACGCAGTATTTT. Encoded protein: CASSVPVGSTDTQYF.

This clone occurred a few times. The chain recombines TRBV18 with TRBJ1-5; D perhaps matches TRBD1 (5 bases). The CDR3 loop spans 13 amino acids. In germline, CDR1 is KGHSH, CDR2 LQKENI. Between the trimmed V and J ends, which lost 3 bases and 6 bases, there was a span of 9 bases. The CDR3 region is CASSPGDSQPQHF. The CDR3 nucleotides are TGTGCCAGCTCACCTGGAGACAGTCAGCCCCAGCATTTT.

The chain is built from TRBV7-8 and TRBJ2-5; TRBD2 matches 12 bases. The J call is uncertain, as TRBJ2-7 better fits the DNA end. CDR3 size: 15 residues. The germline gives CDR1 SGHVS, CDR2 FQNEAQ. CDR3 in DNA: TGTGCCAGCAGCTTCAAGACTAGCGGGAGTTACGAGCAGTACTTC. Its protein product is CASSFKTSGSYEQYF.

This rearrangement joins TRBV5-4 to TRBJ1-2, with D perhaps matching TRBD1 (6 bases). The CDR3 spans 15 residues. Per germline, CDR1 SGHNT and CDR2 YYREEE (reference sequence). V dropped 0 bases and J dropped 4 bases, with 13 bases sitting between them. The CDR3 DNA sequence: TGTGCCAGCAGCTTGGTCCCCGGACAGACCTATGGCTACACCTTC. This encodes CASSLVPGQTYGYTF.

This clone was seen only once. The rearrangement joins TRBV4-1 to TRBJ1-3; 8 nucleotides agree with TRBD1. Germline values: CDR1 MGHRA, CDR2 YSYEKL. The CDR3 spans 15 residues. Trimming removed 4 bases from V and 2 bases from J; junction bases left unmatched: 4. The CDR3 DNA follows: TGCGCCAGCAGCCCGGACAGGGCCACTGGAAACACCATATATTTT. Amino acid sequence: CASSPDRATGNTIYF.

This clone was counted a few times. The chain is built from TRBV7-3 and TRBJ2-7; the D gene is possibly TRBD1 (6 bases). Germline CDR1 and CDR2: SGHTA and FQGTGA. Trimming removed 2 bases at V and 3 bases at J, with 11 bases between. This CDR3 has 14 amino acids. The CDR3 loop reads CASSLGQGFYEQYF. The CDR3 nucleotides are TGTGCCAGCAGCTTAGGGCAGGGGTTCTACGAGCAGTACTTC.

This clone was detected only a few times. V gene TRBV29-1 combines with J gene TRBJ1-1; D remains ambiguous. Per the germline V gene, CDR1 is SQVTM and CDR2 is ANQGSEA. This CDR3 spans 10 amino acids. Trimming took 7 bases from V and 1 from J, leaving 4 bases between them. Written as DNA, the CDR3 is TGCAGCGCCGGGAACACTGAAGCTTTCTTT. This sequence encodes CSAGNTEAFF.

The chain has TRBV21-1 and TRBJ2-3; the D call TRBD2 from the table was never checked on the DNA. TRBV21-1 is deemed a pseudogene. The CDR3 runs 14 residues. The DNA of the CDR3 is TGTGCCAGCAGCCCGTCAAAACCCAACTATACGCAGTATTTT. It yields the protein CASSPSKPNYTQYF.

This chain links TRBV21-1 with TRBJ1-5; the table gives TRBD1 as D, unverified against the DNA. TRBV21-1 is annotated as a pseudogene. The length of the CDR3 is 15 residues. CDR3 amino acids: CASSNTGAINQPQHF. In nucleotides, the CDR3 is TGTGCCAGCAGCAACACAGGGGCTATCAATCAGCCCCAGCATTTT.

CDR3 DNA sequence: TGTGCCAGCAGCTTAGGGGCAGGCAGAACTGAAGCTTTCTTT. Translated: CASSLGAGRTEAFF. The V call is TRBV11-1, the J call TRBJ1-1; D is unclear. This CDR3 is 14 amino acids long. V gave up 1 base and J gave up 5 bases, with 11 bases separating them. Germline V gene lookup returns CDR1 SGHAT and CDR2 FQDESV (reference sequence).

The DNA for the CDR3 is TGTGCCAGCACCTACGGTGAAAAACTGTTTTTT. Translating it yields CASTYGEKLFF. The chain carries TRBV6-1 and TRBJ1-4; D ambiguous. Trimming took 7 bases from V and 7 from J, leaving 7 bases between them. The length of the CDR3 is 11 residues. Germline V gene data show CDR1 as MNHNS and CDR2 as SASEGT.

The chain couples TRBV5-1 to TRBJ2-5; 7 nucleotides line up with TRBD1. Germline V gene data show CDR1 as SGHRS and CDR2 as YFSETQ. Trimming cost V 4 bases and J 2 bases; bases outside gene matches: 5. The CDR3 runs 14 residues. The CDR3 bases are TGCGCCAGCAGCGGGGACAGCGATCAAGAGACCCAGTACTTC. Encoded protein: CASSGDSDQETQYF.

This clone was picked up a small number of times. For the CDR3, the DNA is TGTGCCAGCAGCTCCGCACCCCCGGGACAGAACTATGGCTACACCTTC. This sequence encodes CASSSAPPGQNYGYTF. The chain has TRBV7-9 and TRBJ1-2; TRBD1 aligns across 7 bases. In germline, CDR1 is SEHNR, CDR2 FQNEAQ (reference sequence). With 4 bases clipped from V and 2 bases from J, the junction kept 10 bases outside the gene matches. This CDR3 has 16 residues.